What follows are 16 T cell receptor beta chains derived from one specimen sequenced in a study of blood T cell repertoires in COVID-19. Sequenced by immunoSEQ multiplex PCR; TCRdb stores in-frame clones only, minus some. The data contain some 150,000 clones, about 86% of them singletons. Specimen: peripheral blood. These receptors were taken from a woman aged 55-69 years with active or convalescent COVID-19.

The chain carries TRBV6-2 or TRBV6-3 and TRBJ2-5, with TRBD1 matching over 7 bases. Looked up from germline, CDR1 is MNHEY and CDR2 is SVGEGT. This CDR3 comprises 14 residues. V shed 6 bases and J 0 bases; nucleotides not matched to a gene: 4. The CDR3 bases are TGTGCCAGCAGCCTAGGGACAGACCAAGAGACCCAGTACTTC. It codes for CASSLGTDQETQYF.

The genes are TRBV19 and TRBJ2-3; possible D gene TRBD1, 6 bases. The V end lost 7 bases, the J end lost 1 base, and 9 bases lay between the germline ends. Germline V gene lookup returns CDR1 LNHDA and CDR2 SQIVND (reference sequence). The CDR3 runs 13 residues. CDR3: CASINRGTDTQYF. As DNA, the CDR3 is TGTGCCAGTATTAACAGGGGCACAGATACGCAGTATTTT.

This chain joins TRBV10-1 and TRBJ1-2; D is uncertain. The V gene's germline CDR1 is WNHNN and CDR2 SYGVQD (reference sequence). Trimming took off 8 bases at V and 5 bases at J, with 15 bases between the two ends. The CDR3 loop spans 13 amino acids. The CDR3 region has the DNA TGCGCCAGCCGATCCGGGTCTCTTTATGGCTACACCTTC. It specifies CASRSGSLYGYTF.

This CDR3 reads CASSDTSGGNDEQFF. The CDR3 region has the DNA TGTGCCAGTAGTGATACTAGCGGGGGTAACGATGAGCAGTTCTTC. The V and J genes are TRBV19 and TRBJ2-1, with TRBD2 identical over 11 bases. The CDR3 is made up of 15 amino acids. Germline lookup yields CDR1 LNHDA and CDR2 SQIVND (reference sequence). V dropped 5 bases and J dropped 8; count of bases not matched to a gene: 8. Supplemented by reference TRBV19 and TRBJ2-1, the full variable domain reads DGGITQSPKYLFRKEGQNVTLSCEQNLNHDAMYWYRQDPGQGLRLIYYSQIVNDFQKGDIAEGYSVSREKKESFPLTVTSAQKNPTAFYLCASSDTSGGNDEQFFGPGTRLTVL.

The chain has TRBV19 and TRBJ1-1; D unclear. Germline V lookup: CDR1 LNHDA, CDR2 SQIVND (reference sequence). The CDR3 extends over 15 amino acids. The germline V and J ends were trimmed by 3 bases and 3 bases, with 14 bases remaining between them. The CDR3 region is CASSIPAGGYTEAFF. The CDR3 DNA sequence: TGTGCCAGTAGTATCCCTGCGGGCGGATACACTGAAGCTTTCTTT.

This clone was seen a single time. In DNA form, the CDR3 reads TGTGCCAGCTCGAGGATAGCGGGCCCGTCATACAATGAGCAGTTCTTC. This codes for CASSRIAGPSYNEQFF. The V and J genes are TRBV18 and TRBJ2-1; 7 bases line up with TRBD2. J lost 4 bases, V lost 6 bases, and 12 bases had no gene match. Germline CDR1 and CDR2: KGHSH and LQKENI. This CDR3 region has 16 residues.

The chain couples TRBV4-1 to TRBJ2-7; D gene unclear. The germline V gene encodes CDR1 MGHRA and CDR2 YSYEKL. V lost 0 bases to trimming and J lost 5 bases, with 11 bases between them. The CDR3 has 14 amino acids. The CDR3 is CASSQERPYDEQYF. The CDR3 bases are TGCGCCAGCAGCCAAGAGCGCCCTTACGACGAGCAGTACTTC.

The chain uses TRBV6-5 and TRBJ1-4; D gene ambiguous. There are 12 residues in the CDR3. V gave up 5 bases and J gave up 8 bases, with 9 bases separating them. Germline values: CDR1 MNHEY, CDR2 SVGAGI. DNA for the CDR3: TGTGCCAGCAGTCGGTTTTGGGAAAAACTGTTTTTT. Translated: CASSRFWEKLFF.

The chain couples TRBV5-4 to TRBJ1-3; 10 bases fit TRBD1. CDR1 is SGHNT, CDR2 YYREEE, per germline (reference sequence). The CDR3 contains 14 residues. V shed 4 bases, J shed 4 bases, and the junction held 2 bases outside the gene matches. CDR3 protein: CASSRDRGGNTIYF. The CDR3 region has the DNA TGTGCCAGCAGCCGGGACAGGGGAGGAAACACCATATATTTT.

The CDR3: CATSRDRTGGGEKLFF. The DNA of the CDR3 is TGTGCCACCAGCAGAGATCGGACAGGGGGCGGAGAAAAACTGTTTTTT. The rearrangement links TRBV15 to TRBJ1-4; 11 nucleotides line up with TRBD1. The CDR3 runs 16 residues. Losses at the gene ends were 0 bases for V and 8 bases for J; bases not matched to a gene: 5. Germline CDR1 reads LNHNV; CDR2 reads YYDKDF (reference sequence). Combining the CDR3 with reference TRBV15 and TRBJ1-4 gives the whole variable domain DAMVIQNPRYQVTQFGKPVTLSCSQTLNHNVMYWYQQKSSQAPKLLFHYYDKDFNNEADTPDNFQSRRPNTSFCFLDIRSPGLGDTAMYLCATSRDRTGGGEKLFFGSGTQLSVL.

This clone was observed once. This chain connects TRBV11-2 to TRBJ1-5; weak D call: TRBD1 (6 bases). CDR1 and CDR2 from the germline V gene are SGHAT and FQNNGV. Deletions cut 5 bases from V and 1 base from J, with 9 bases between. CDR3 size: 14 residues. The CDR3 region is CASSKTGSNQPQHF. As DNA, the CDR3 is TGTGCCAGCAGCAAAACAGGGAGCAATCAGCCCCAGCATTTT.

V and J are TRBV28 and TRBJ2-7, with 9 positions matching TRBD1. Germline values: CDR1 MDHEN, CDR2 SYDVKM. The CDR3 runs to 15 residues. The J segment lost 4 bases and the V segment lost 7 bases, leaving 11 bases of the junction unmatched. Written as DNA, the CDR3 is TGTGCCAGCACTGAACAGGGGGCGAGGAGATACGAGCAGTACTTC. Amino acids: CASTEQGARRYEQYF.

The chain employs TRBV20-1 and TRBJ2-4; no firm D call. V lost 3 bases, J lost 5 bases, and 17 bases lay in between. Germline V gene lookup returns CDR1 DFQATT and CDR2 SNEGSKA (reference sequence). CDR3 length equals 15 residues. The CDR3 DNA reads as TGCAGTGCTAGTTTTGGGTGGCCAGAGGAAAACATTCAGTACTTC. This encodes CSASFGWPEENIQYF.

This clone was recorded only once. V is TRBV6-5 and J is TRBJ2-3; a possible D gene is TRBD2 (6 bases). Trimming removed 6 bases from V and 6 bases from J, with 16 bases in between. CDR1 is MNHEY and CDR2 is SVGAGI in the germline V gene. The CDR3 extends over 14 amino acids. CDR3 DNA: TGTGCCAGCAGCCGGGACGCGGGGCCCGATACGCAGTATTTT. Amino acids: CASSRDAGPDTQYF.

Here the CDR3 DNA reads TGTGCCAGCAGCAAACAGGGCGATGGCTACACCTTC. Residues: CASSKQGDGYTF. The chain is built from TRBV6-6 and TRBJ1-2; the D gene is possibly TRBD1 (6 bases). Germline assignment: CDR1 MNHNY and CDR2 SVGAGI (reference sequence). The CDR3 is 12 amino acids. Trimming took 6 bases from V and 6 from J, leaving 11 bases between them.

The chain uses TRBV5-4 and TRBJ1-2; TRBD1 agrees at 8 bases. Germline CDR1 SGHNT, CDR2 YYREEE (reference sequence). CDR3 size: 13 residues. With 4 bases clipped from V and 6 bases from J, the junction kept 5 bases outside the gene matches. This chain's CDR3 is CASSPGGANGYTF. The CDR3 coding sequence is TGTGCCAGCAGCCCAGGGGGCGCGAATGGCTACACCTTC.